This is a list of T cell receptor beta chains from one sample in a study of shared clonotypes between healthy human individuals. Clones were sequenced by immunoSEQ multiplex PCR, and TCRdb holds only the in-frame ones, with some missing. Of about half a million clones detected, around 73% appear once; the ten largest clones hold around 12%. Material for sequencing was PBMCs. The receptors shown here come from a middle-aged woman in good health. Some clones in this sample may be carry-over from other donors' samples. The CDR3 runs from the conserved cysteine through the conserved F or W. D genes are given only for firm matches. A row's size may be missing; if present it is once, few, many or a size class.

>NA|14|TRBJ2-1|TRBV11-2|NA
TGTGCCAGCAGCTCCCAAGTTGCAAGCCATGAGCAGTTCTTC
CASSSQVASHEQFF
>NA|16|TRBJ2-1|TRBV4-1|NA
TGCGCCAGCAGCCTCACCCATAGCGACAGCTACAATGAGCAGTTCTTC
CASSLTHSDSYNEQFF
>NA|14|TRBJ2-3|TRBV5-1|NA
TGCGCCAGCCAAGAGGGTCTAAACACAGATACGCAGTATTTT
CASQEGLNTDTQYF
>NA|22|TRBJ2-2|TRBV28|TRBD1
TGTGCCAGCAGTTTTACCACAATAGCCGGACAGGGGGCGCGTCTTGGCACCGGGGAGCTGTTTTTT
CASSFTTIAGQGARLGTGELFF
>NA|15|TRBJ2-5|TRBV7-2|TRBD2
TGTGCCAGCAGACTAGCGGGAGGGCTCCAAGAGACCCAGTACTTC
CASRLAGGLQETQYF
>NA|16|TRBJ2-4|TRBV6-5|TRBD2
TGTGCCAGCAGTTGGACTAGCGGGGAGGAGGGTTCCATTCAGTACTTC
CASSWTSGEEGSIQYF
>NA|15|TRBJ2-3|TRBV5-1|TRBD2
TGCGCCAGCAGCTTGTTAGCGGGAAGCACAGATACGCAGTATTTT
CASSLLAGSTDTQYF
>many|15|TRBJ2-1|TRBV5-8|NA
TGTGCCAGCAGCTTCGGCTTTAGCTCCTACAATGAGCAGTTCTTC
CASSFGFSSYNEQFF
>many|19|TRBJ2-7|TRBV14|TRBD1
TGTGCCAGCAGCCAAGGGGCCCCCTATGACAGGGGGAGCTCCTACGAGCAGTACTTC
CASSQGAPYDRGSSYEQYF
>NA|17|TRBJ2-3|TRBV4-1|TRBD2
TGCGCCAGCAGCCAAGATTCGGCGGGAGGGTTCGTGGATACGCAGTATTTT
CASSQDSAGGFVDTQYF
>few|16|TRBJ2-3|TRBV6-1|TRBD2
TGTGCCAGCAGGGAAGTAGCGGGAAGTGGGGCAGATACGCAGTATTTT
CASREVAGSGADTQYF